This paragraph reports one T cell receptor beta chain. The target antigen is unknown. This CDR3 has 13 amino acids. The V segment lost 3 bases and the J segment 6 bases; nucleotides outside the gene matches: 7. Germline values: CDR1 GTSNPN, CDR2 SVGIG (reference sequence). This sample stems from a study of shared clonotypes between healthy human individuals. On the study more broadly: A donor's plate count was three for CD4 naive and three for CD4 memory; CD8 naive had two and CD8 memory one.

An assay was performed, and its level was deep. Original handling: Filtering differed because ImmunoSEQ produced junction-only sequences that carried no quality scores. This table comes from immunoSEQ multiplex PCR, and its TCRdb copy is limited to in-frame clones, with some not included. The DNA was the basis for D and trimming; V, J and clone size are from that table. The top ten clones hold roughly 0.83% of a sample with about 1.1 million clones, about 72% of them seen once. Study outcomes and limitations: Among non-shared clonotypes, generation probabilities were lower than among those shared by all four donors.

The receptor comes from a man younger than 35 in good health. Some clones in this sample may be carry-over from other donors' samples. The V and J genes are TRBV30 and TRBJ1-1; TRBD1 matches at 7 bases. Material for sequencing was memory CD4+ T cells from PBMCs. Noted subset: CD45RA-negative fraction. The CDR3, as DNA: TGTGCCTGGAGCGGCGCCAGGGGGTCTGAAGCTTTCTTT. Translated: CAWSGARGSEAFF.